This record covers a single T cell receptor beta chain. Trimming shortened V by 0 bases and J by 5 bases, and 4 bases separated the two germline ends. CDR3 length: 13 amino acids. Germline loops: CDR1 SGHAT, CDR2 FQDESV (reference sequence). These data belong to a study of control samples from healthy donors and cancer patients. The repertoire was sequenced with immunoSEQ multiplex PCR; TCRdb's copy has only in-frame clones and lacks some. The data hold approximately 140,000 clones, with roughly 94% observed a single time. The rearrangement joins TRBV11-1 to TRBJ2-2; the D is unclear. The TCR sequence derives from a middle-aged man in good health. Sequenced: blood. CDR3 sequence reads: CASSLAMTGELFF. The CDR3, as DNA: TGTGCCAGCAGCTTAGCTATGACCGGGGAGCTGTTTTTT.